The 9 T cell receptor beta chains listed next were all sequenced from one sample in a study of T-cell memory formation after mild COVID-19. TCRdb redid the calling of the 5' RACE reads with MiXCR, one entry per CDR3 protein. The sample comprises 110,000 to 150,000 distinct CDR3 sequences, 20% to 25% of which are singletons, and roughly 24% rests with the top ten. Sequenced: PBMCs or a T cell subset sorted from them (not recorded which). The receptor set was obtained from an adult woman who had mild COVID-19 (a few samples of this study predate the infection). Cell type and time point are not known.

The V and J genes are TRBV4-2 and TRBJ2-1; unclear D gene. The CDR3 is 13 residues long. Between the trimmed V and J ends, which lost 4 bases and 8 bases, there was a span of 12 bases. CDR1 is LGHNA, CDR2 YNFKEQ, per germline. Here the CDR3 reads CASSPSPGHEQFF. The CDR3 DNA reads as TGTGCCAGCAGCCCAAGCCCAGGACATGAGCAGTTCTTC.

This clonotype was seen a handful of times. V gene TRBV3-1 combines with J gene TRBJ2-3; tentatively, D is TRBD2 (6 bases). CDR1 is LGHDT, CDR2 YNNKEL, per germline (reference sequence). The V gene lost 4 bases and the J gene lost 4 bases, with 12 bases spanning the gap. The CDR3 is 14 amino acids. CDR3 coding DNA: TGTGCCAGCAGCCGCCCGAGACTAGCAGATACGCAGTATTTT. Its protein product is CASSRPRLADTQYF.

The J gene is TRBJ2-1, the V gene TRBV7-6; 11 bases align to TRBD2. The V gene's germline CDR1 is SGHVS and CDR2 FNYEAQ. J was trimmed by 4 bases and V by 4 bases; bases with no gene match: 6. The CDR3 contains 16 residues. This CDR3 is CASSSSTSGVYNEQFF. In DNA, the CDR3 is TGTGCCAGCAGCTCATCGACTAGCGGGGTTTACAATGAGCAGTTCTTC.

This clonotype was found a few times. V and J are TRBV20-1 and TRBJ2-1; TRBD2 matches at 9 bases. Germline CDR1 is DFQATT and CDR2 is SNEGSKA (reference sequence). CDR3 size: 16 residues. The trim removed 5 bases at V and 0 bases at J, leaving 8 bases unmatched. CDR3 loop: CSAGGTSRSSYNEQFF. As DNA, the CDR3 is TGCAGTGCTGGCGGGACTAGCCGGAGCTCCTACAATGAGCAGTTCTTC.

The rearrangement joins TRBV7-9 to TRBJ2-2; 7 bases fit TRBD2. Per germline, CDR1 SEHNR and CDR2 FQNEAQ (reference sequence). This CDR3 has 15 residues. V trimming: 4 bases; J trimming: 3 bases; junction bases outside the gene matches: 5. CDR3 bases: TGTGCCAGCAGCTCAGGACTAGGCTACACCGGGGAGCTGTTTTTT. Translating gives CASSSGLGYTGELFF.

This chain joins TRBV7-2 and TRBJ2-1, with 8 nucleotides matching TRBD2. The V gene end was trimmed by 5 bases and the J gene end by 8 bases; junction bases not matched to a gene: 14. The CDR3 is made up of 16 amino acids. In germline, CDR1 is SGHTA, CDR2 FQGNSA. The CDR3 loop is CASSIISGTVNHEQFF. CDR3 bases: TGTGCCAGCAGCATCATTAGCGGGACTGTAAACCATGAGCAGTTCTTC.

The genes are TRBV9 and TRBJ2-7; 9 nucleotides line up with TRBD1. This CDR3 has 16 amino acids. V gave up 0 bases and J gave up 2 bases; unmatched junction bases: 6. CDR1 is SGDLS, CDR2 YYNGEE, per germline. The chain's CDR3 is CASSVDVRTGAYEQYF. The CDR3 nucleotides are TGTGCCAGCAGCGTAGATGTCCGGACAGGGGCCTACGAGCAGTACTTC.

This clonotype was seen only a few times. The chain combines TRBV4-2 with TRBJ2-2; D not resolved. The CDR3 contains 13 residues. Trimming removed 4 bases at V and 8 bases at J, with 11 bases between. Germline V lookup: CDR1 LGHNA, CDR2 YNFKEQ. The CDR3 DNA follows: TGTGCCAGCAGCCCTAATATAGGAGGGGAGCTGTTTTTT. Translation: CASSPNIGGELFF.

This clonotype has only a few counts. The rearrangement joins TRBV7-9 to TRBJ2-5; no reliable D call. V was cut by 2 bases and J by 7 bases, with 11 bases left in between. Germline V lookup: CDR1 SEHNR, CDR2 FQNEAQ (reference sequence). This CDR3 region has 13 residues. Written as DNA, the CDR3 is TGTGCCAGCAGCTTAATACATCCCGGGACCCAGTACTTC. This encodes CASSLIHPGTQYF.